This T cell receptor (beta chain) was recorded in a study of cytomegalovirus exposure and HLA in healthy donors. Overall study findings and caveats: Listed as cytomegalovirus-associated were around 160 TCR beta chains. The authors later found TCR association rates varying by HLA locus, with DRB1 most and HLA-C fewest.

PCR employed 60 Vbeta and 13 Jbeta primers. Method: immunoSEQ multiplex PCR; TCRdb's copy keeps in-frame clones and lacks some. The sample includes about 100,000 clones, approximately 76% seen only once; the top ten take about 4.3%. The table lists this clone with a few counts. Its antigen is currently unknown. The CDR3 extends over 14 amino acids. J lost 7 bases, V lost 0 bases, and 4 bases had no gene match. The germline V gene encodes CDR1 SGHDT and CDR2 YYEEEE. The receptor's source is a man in his forties or fifties in good health and CMV-seronegative. Sequencing was carried out using PBMCs. V is TRBV5-6 and J is TRBJ1-2; 9 bases fit TRBD1. CDR3 loop: CASSLAQGAPGYTF. In DNA form, the CDR3 reads TGTGCCAGCAGCTTGGCACAGGGGGCGCCTGGCTACACCTTC.